The entry below gives a single T cell receptor beta chain sequence along with its context. The sample originates from a study of blood T cells in healthy people across ages. Study at large: Template-switching capture recovered about one barcoded beta molecule per two T cells.

For the second PCR, which ran for roughly 6 to 11 cycles, a sample-barcoded 5' primer and a J-beta primer mix were used. Each CDR3 protein gets one entry after TCRdb re-called the 5' RACE reads with MiXCR. The data hold around 970,000 distinct CDR3 sequences, with about 53% observed a single time. Germline CDR1 and CDR2: MNHNY and SVGAGI (reference sequence). The V end lost 4 bases, the J end lost 6 bases, and 12 bases lay between the germline ends. This CDR3 region has 13 residues. This clonotype was obtained from a woman aged 55-69 years in good health. The specimen was blood. The rearrangement joins TRBV6-6 to TRBJ1-2, with D tentatively TRBD1 (6 bases). DNA of the CDR3: TGTGCCAGCAGTTCCCCAGGGGATAATGGCTACACCTTC. It specifies CASSSPGDNGYTF.